Below are 30 T cell receptor beta chains sequenced from a single sample in a study of Graves' ophthalmopathy and Graves' hyperthyroidism. Amplified material comprised TCR beta CDR3 regions derived from RNA transcripts. After a first-round RT-PCR with HTBI primers, a second-round multiplex PCR was run. In TCRdb, the multiplex PCR reads were re-called with MiXCR into one record per CDR3 protein. The sample holds about 620,000 distinct CDR3 sequences, about 24% seen once. Source material: peripheral blood. These receptors all stem from a woman under 30 with stable Graves' hyperthyroidism. Some clones in this sample may be carry-over from other donors' samples.

This clonotype turned up a few times. CDR3 sequence (DNA): TGTGCCAGCAGCGAACCAAGCGGGAGGGCCATCGGGGGGGAGCTGTTTTTT. Translated: CASSEPSGRAIGGELFF. V gene TRBV7-8 combines with J gene TRBJ2-2; 10 nucleotides match TRBD2. The germline V gene encodes CDR1 SGHVS and CDR2 FQNEAQ. The CDR3 length is 17 residues. V lost 5 bases to trimming and J lost 8 bases; unmatched junction nucleotides: 14.

This clonotype was seen more than once but under ten times. The V gene is TRBV20-1, the J gene TRBJ2-2; no clear D. V lost 2 bases to trimming and J lost 4 bases, with 8 bases between them. Germline CDR1 reads DFQATT; CDR2 reads SNEGSKA (reference sequence). The CDR3 is made up of 13 amino acids. This CDR3 reads CSARLVGTGELFF. Written as DNA, the CDR3 is TGCAGTGCTAGATTAGTAGGCACCGGGGAGCTGTTTTTT.

This clonotype occurred many times. The chain joins TRBV9 to TRBJ1-2; the D gene is possibly TRBD1 (5 bases). Trimming took 2 bases from V and 0 from J, leaving 11 bases between them. This CDR3 is 15 amino acids long. Germline V gives CDR1 SGDLS, CDR2 YYNGEE. CDR3 in DNA: TGTGCCAGCAGCGTTGGGGACTCCCCTAACTATGGCTACACCTTC. Translation: CASSVGDSPNYGYTF. Looking up the rest from reference TRBV9 and TRBJ1-2 gives the full variable domain: DSGVTQTPKHLITATGQRVTLRCSPRSGDLSVYWYQQSLDQGLQFLIQYYNGEERAKGNILERFSAQQFPDLHSELNLSSLELGDSALYFCASSVGDSPNYGYTFGSGTRLTVV.

J is TRBJ2-4 and V is TRBV2; maybe TRBD1 (6 bases). Per germline, CDR1 SNHLY and CDR2 FYNNEI. The CDR3 has 13 residues. Trimming cost V 7 bases and J 3 bases, with 10 bases left between them. The CDR3 region is CASTGQFKNIQYF. The CDR3 nucleotides read TGTGCCAGCACCGGACAGTTCAAAAACATTCAGTACTTC.

Ten or more counts support this clonotype. This chain joins TRBV12-3 or TRBV12-4 and TRBJ1-1, with 8 positions matching TRBD1. CDR3 length: 15 residues. With 6 bases clipped from V and 4 bases from J, the junction kept 10 bases outside the gene matches. CDR3 residues: CASRRTGRISTEAFF. CDR3 in DNA: TGTGCCAGCAGAAGGACAGGGAGGATAAGCACTGAAGCTTTCTTT.

This clonotype was picked up many times. The chain links TRBV27 to TRBJ1-1; 9 nucleotides agree with TRBD1. CDR1 and CDR2 (germline): MNHEY, SMNVEV (reference sequence). Germline trimming cut 2 bases from V and 5 bases from J; bases unmatched to any gene: 9. This CDR3 has 16 amino acids. CDR3 sequence: CASSLGPGTGRTEAFF. The CDR3, as DNA: TGTGCCAGCAGTTTAGGCCCCGGGACAGGGAGGACTGAAGCTTTCTTT.

This clonotype was counted many times. This chain links TRBV6-2 or TRBV6-3 with TRBJ1-5; 12 nucleotides match TRBD1. Germline V gene data show CDR1 as MNHEY and CDR2 as SVGEGT. The CDR3 totals 15 residues. Trimming at V came to 6 bases and at J to 5 bases, leaving 5 bases not matched to a gene. The CDR3 DNA is TGTGCCAGCAGGCGGGGACAGGGGGCCGATCAGCCCCAGCATTTT. Its translation is CASRRGQGADQPQHF.

This clonotype was picked up a small number of times. A read error may produce the germline difference seen at one junction end. CDR3 residues: CASSPPGQGEETKYF. The CDR3 bases are TGTGCCAGCAGCCCACCGGGACAGGGGGAAGAGACCAAGTACTTC. The chain employs TRBV11-2 and TRBJ2-5; the match to TRBD1 covers 11 bases. CDR3 length: 15 residues. Looked up from germline, CDR1 is SGHAT and CDR2 is FQNNGV.

This clonotype was counted at least ten times. The rearrangement joins TRBV29-1 to TRBJ2-7, with 13 bases aligning to TRBD2. The germline V gene has CDR1 SQVTM and CDR2 ANQGSEA. The CDR3 extends over 14 amino acids. V was clipped by 6 bases and J by 7 bases; unmatched bases: 9. CDR3 coding DNA: TGCAGCGTCACCCGACTAGCGGGAGGTGGAGAGCAGTACTTC. The encoded protein is CSVTRLAGGGEQYF.

The chain couples TRBV7-2 to TRBJ1-6, with TRBD1 matching over 7 bases. The CDR3 length is 18 residues. The V gene end was trimmed by 4 bases and the J gene end by 1 base; junction bases not matched to a gene: 10. The germline gives CDR1 SGHTA, CDR2 FQGNSA. The CDR3 region is CASSSGSAGGSYNSPLHF. The CDR3 DNA is TGTGCCAGCAGCTCGGGGAGTGCAGGGGGATCCTATAATTCACCCCTCCACTTT.

V usage is TRBV12-3 or TRBV12-4 and J usage is TRBJ1-2, with 7 bases that match TRBD1. There are 14 residues in the CDR3. V trimming: 8 bases; J trimming: 4 bases; junction bases outside the gene matches: 10. The CDR3 here is CASWEQGIFYGYTF. Written as DNA, the CDR3 is TGTGCCAGCTGGGAACAGGGGATCTTCTATGGCTACACCTTC.

CDR3: CASSPYGDSNQPQHF. CDR3 nucleotide sequence: TGCGCCAGCAGCCCCTATGGGGATAGCAATCAGCCCCAGCATTTT. The rearrangement uses TRBV4-1 and TRBJ1-5; D remains unclear. The CDR3 contains 15 residues. V lost 4 bases and J 0 bases, leaving 10 bases between the germline ends. CDR1 and CDR2 from the germline V gene are MGHRA and YSYEKL.

The J gene is TRBJ2-7, the V gene TRBV9, with unresolved D. Germline CDR1 reads SGDLS; CDR2 reads YYNGEE. V dropped 0 bases and J dropped 7 bases, with 11 bases sitting between them. CDR3 length: 13 amino acids. In DNA form, the CDR3 reads TGTGCCAGCAGCGTAGAGGCCAGTAGGGAGCAGTACTTC. It yields the protein CASSVEASREQYF.

The sample holds many counts of this clonotype. The gene calls are TRBV14 and TRBJ1-1; D call uncertain. This CDR3 spans 13 amino acids. With 3 bases removed from V and 1 base from J, the gap between germline ends came to 6 bases. Germline CDR1 reads SGHDN; CDR2 reads FVKESK. CDR3 amino acids: CASSQGWNTEAFF. In DNA, the CDR3 is TGTGCCAGCAGCCAGGGTTGGAACACTGAAGCTTTCTTT.

This clonotype has only a few counts. J is TRBJ1-2 and V is TRBV27; D is unclear. From germline, CDR1 is MNHEY and CDR2 SMNVEV (reference sequence). V gave up 3 bases and J gave up 4 bases, with 9 bases separating them. The CDR3 loop spans 13 amino acids. The CDR3 DNA reads as TGTGCCAGCAGTTTTAAAGGAATCTATGGCTACACCTTC. It codes for CASSFKGIYGYTF.

This rearrangement joins TRBV3-1 to TRBJ2-7; TRBD2 might be the D (6 bases). CDR3 length: 16 amino acids. Germline V gene sequence: CDR1 LGHDT, CDR2 YNNKEL (reference sequence). Deletions cut 2 bases from V and 2 bases from J, with 16 bases between. As DNA, the CDR3 is TGTGCCAGCAGCCAACCCTTCCCGGGGGTGGCCTACGAGCAGTACTTC. Residues: CASSQPFPGVAYEQYF.

V usage is TRBV18 and J usage is TRBJ2-6; D is possibly TRBD1 (6 bases). This CDR3 contains 18 residues. The germline V gene has CDR1 KGHSH and CDR2 LQKENI. V was trimmed by 8 bases and J by 1 base, leaving 21 bases between them. The CDR3 bases are TGTGCCAGCGCGTCGGGTGGCAGGGGAACTTCTGGGGCCAACGTCCTGACTTTC. The encoded protein is CASASGGRGTSGANVLTF.

The V and J genes are TRBV5-1 and TRBJ1-6, with 8 bases lining up with TRBD1. Germline CDR1 SGHRS, CDR2 YFSETQ. The trim removed 7 bases at V and 10 bases at J, leaving 7 bases unmatched. The CDR3 runs 13 residues. CDR3 sequence: CASSQGAGSPLHF. The CDR3 nucleotides are TGCGCCAGCTCTCAGGGGGCAGGCTCACCCCTCCACTTT.

The chain employs TRBV18 and TRBJ2-1; 7 bases line up with TRBD2. There are 10 residues in the CDR3. Per the germline V gene, CDR1 is KGHSH and CDR2 is LQKENI. With V trimmed by 8 bases and J by 15 bases, 7 bases remained unmatched. CDR3 in amino acids: CASPGLVLFF. The CDR3 DNA is TGTGCCAGCCCCGGACTAGTCCTGTTCTTC.

This clonotype has a count of ten or more. The chain employs TRBV6-5 and TRBJ2-2, with 12 bases matching TRBD1. Trimming removed 2 bases from V and 6 bases from J; junction bases left unmatched: 1. In germline, CDR1 is MNHEY, CDR2 SVGAGI. The CDR3 is 15 residues long. CDR3 nucleotides: TGTGCCAGCAGTTACGGGACAGGGGGCCCCGGGGAGCTGTTTTTT. Its protein is CASSYGTGGPGELFF.

This clonotype was seen repeatedly, ten times or more. CDR3 in amino acids: CASSQDPRVVAFF. The CDR3 region has the DNA TGTGCCAGCAGCCAAGATCCGCGCGTCGTGGCTTTCTTT. The rearrangement links TRBV14 to TRBJ1-1; no clear D. The CDR3 contains 13 residues. The V gene lost 0 bases and the J gene lost 11 bases, with 13 bases spanning the gap. Germline CDR1 SGHDN, CDR2 FVKESK.

This clonotype was detected a few times. At one end the junction does not follow the germline gene, possibly because of a read error. The chain links TRBV12-3 or TRBV12-4 to TRBJ2-4; no firm D call. The CDR3 is 11 amino acids. The CDR3 sequence: CSTEGKNIKYF. CDR3 coding DNA: TGTTCGACGGAAGGGAAAAACATTAAGTACTTC.

This clonotype showed up many times. V usage is TRBV7-2 and J usage is TRBJ1-1; D uncertain. This CDR3 has 13 amino acids. V was clipped by 2 bases and J by 2 bases, with 6 bases between them. CDR1 SGHTA and CDR2 FQGNSA come from the germline V gene. CDR3 coding DNA: TGTGCCAGCAGCTTAATGAAAAACACTGAAGCTTTCTTT. Its translation: CASSLMKNTEAFF.

This chain joins TRBV3-1 and TRBJ1-2; no clear D. V was shortened by 6 bases and J by 7 bases, with 9 bases between the two germline ends. This CDR3 has 11 amino acids. Looked up from germline, CDR1 is LGHDT and CDR2 is YNNKEL (reference sequence). CDR3 nucleotide sequence: TGTGCCAGCAGACACGGTTTTGGCTACACCTTC. This encodes CASRHGFGYTF.

This clonotype turned up a few times. The J gene is TRBJ1-1, the V gene TRBV4-3; D remains unclear. Germline V CDR1 and CDR2: LGHNA, YSLEER. This CDR3 comprises 14 residues. Trimming cost V 2 bases and J 0 bases, with 7 bases left between them. The CDR3 region has the DNA TGCGCCAGCAGCCAACAGCTTCTGAACACTGAAGCTTTCTTT. It is translated as CASSQQLLNTEAFF.

This clonotype was seen ten or more times. The CDR3 protein is CASSWVRTEAFF. CDR3 DNA sequence: TGTGCCAGCAGTTGGGTGAGAACTGAAGCTTTCTTT. This sequence joins TRBV7-9 and TRBJ1-1; D is uncertain. From germline, CDR1 is SEHNR and CDR2 FQNEAQ (reference sequence). The length of the CDR3 is 12 residues. Trimming cost V 6 bases and J 5 bases, with 10 bases left between them.

This clonotype was seen many times. The chain couples TRBV6-2 or TRBV6-3 to TRBJ1-2; D is unclear. Deletions cut 11 bases from V and 8 bases from J, with 12 bases between. The CDR3 spans 10 residues. CDR1 is MNHEY and CDR2 is SVGEGT in the germline V gene. CDR3 coding DNA: TGTGCCGTCGGGGTTGGCGGCTACACCTTC. Protein sequence: CAVGVGGYTF.

This rearrangement joins TRBV13 to TRBJ1-3; D not resolved. This CDR3 contains 14 residues. V lost 3 bases and J lost 3, with 9 bases in between. Germline V gene lookup returns CDR1 PRHDT and CDR2 FYEKMQ (reference sequence). CDR3 residues: CASSFTADGNTIYF. The CDR3 DNA sequence: TGTGCCAGCAGCTTTACCGCAGATGGAAACACCATATATTTT.

This clonotype was detected many times. The chain employs TRBV9 and TRBJ2-5, with TRBD2 matching over 9 bases. J was trimmed by 0 bases and V by 3 bases; bases with no gene match: 6. This CDR3 is built from 16 residues. CDR1 is SGDLS, CDR2 YYNGEE, per germline. The CDR3 sequence: CASSDPLAGNQETQYF. In nucleotides, the CDR3 is TGTGCCAGCAGCGACCCTCTAGCGGGGAACCAAGAGACCCAGTACTTC.

This clonotype was seen at least ten times. The chain is built from TRBV20-1 and TRBJ2-7; D gene ambiguous. The germline CDR1 and CDR2 sequences are DFQATT and SNEGSKA (reference sequence). The CDR3 loop spans 13 amino acids. V lost 5 bases and J lost 0, with 11 bases in between. CDR3 loop: CSALIPDSYEQYF. As DNA, the CDR3 is TGCAGTGCTCTCATCCCAGACTCCTACGAGCAGTACTTC.